One and the same sample provided the 21 T cell receptor beta chains below, sequenced in a study of CD8+ T cells in alopecia areata. Cells from pooled cutaneous lymph nodes were sorted by CD4, CD8alpha, NKG2D, NKG2ACE and other markers. It was cDNA, reverse transcribed from extracted RNA, that served as the sequencing template. Using immunoSEQ multiplex PCR, the repertoire was profiled, and TCRdb retains in-frame clones only, with some absent. The sample is made up of about 270,000 clones, none counted only once. The sequenced material came from CD4+ T cells sorted from a lymph node. All receptors come from a C3H/HeJ mouse with alopecia areata. The MHC haplotype of this mouse line is H2-k.

This clone was detected a few times. Gene and germline names: mouse. Other DNA sequences in this sample translate to the same CDR3. CDR3 bases read: TGTGCCAGCAGACGGGACAGGGCCAACTCC. This translates into CASRRDRANS. The CDR3, in full, reads CASRRDRANSDYTF. The chain uses TRBV13-3 and TRBJ1-2; 9 nucleotides align to TRBD1. The CDR3 is cut off 4 residues early in the read; its end comes from the germline J gene. The CDR3 extends over 14 amino acids. Germline loops: CDR1 NNHDY, CDR2 SYVADS. With 5 bases clipped from V and 2 bases from J, the junction kept 4 bases outside the gene matches.

Note on this clone: The gene names here belong to mouse. The CDR3 end lies 4 residues beyond the end of the read and is filled in from the germline J gene. The same CDR3 also results from other DNA sequences found in this sample. V is TRBV13-1 and J is TRBJ1-1, with 10 bases lining up with TRBD1. Germline V gene lookup returns CDR1 NSHNY and CDR2 SYGAGN. The trim removed 3 bases at V and 3 bases at J, leaving 2 bases unmatched. The CDR3 length is 14 residues. Here the CDR3 reads CASSGQGADTEVFF. The sequenced part of the CDR3 DNA is TGTGCCAGCAGTGGACAGGGGGCTGACACA.

This clone was counted only a few times. Mouse germline and gene names are used. Coverage ceases 4 residues before the CDR3 finishes, and the germline J gene fills in the end. This chain connects TRBV17 to TRBJ2-5; maybe TRBD2 (6 bases). This CDR3 region has 17 residues. CDR1 is MNHDT and CDR2 is YYDKIL in the germline V gene. V was pared by 0 bases and J by 1 base, with 14 bases between. CDR3 DNA (partial): TGTGCTAGCAGTAGAGATCTGGGGAGGGGAGACCAAGAC. It encodes CASSRDLGRGDQD. The CDR3 reads in full as CASSRDLGRGDQDTQYF.

On this clone itself: Just one base apart from a much larger clone, this may be a read error. Gene names refer to mouse genes. The read terminates 4 residues before the CDR3 end, so the remaining end is supplied by the germline J gene. The sample holds other DNA sequences that translate to the same CDR3. The chain is built from TRBV19 and TRBJ1-2; perhaps TRBD1 as D (6 bases). Looked up from germline, CDR1 is FNHDT and CDR2 is SITEND (reference sequence). Trimming pared 4 bases from V and 0 bases from J, leaving 10 bases between. There are 14 residues in the CDR3. The covered CDR3 bases are TGTGCCAGCAGTCCACAGGGTGCAAACTCC. It is translated as CASSPQGANS. The full CDR3 protein is CASSPQGANSDYTF.

As for this clone: Germline and genes: mouse. The CDR3 end falls 4 residues outside the read, so it is completed with the germline J gene. The chain has TRBV13-3 and TRBJ2-3; D perhaps matches TRBD1 (6 bases). V was pared by 5 bases and J by 1 base, with 14 bases between. This CDR3 is 15 amino acids long. Germline V gives CDR1 NNHDY, CDR2 SYVADS. Incomplete CDR3 DNA: TGTGCCAGCAGATCCAGGGAGGGGGGTGCAGAA. As protein: CASRSREGGAE. The full-length CDR3 reads as CASRSREGGAETLYF.

As concerns this clone: Genes and germline come from the mouse. Read sequence stops 4 residues before the CDR3 end, and the germline J gene provides the missing end. The chain has TRBV13-1 and TRBJ2-2; 7 positions match TRBD1. This CDR3 spans 16 amino acids. Germline assignment: CDR1 NSHNY and CDR2 SYGAGN. V shed 1 base, J shed 1 base, and the junction held 4 bases outside the gene matches. CDR3 DNA, as far as it was read: TGTGCCAGCAGTGATCCCCGACAGGGAAACACCGGG. Protein product: CASSDPRQGNTG. The CDR3 in full is CASSDPRQGNTGQLYF.

A word on this clone: Germline and genes: mouse. From the germline J gene comes the end of the CDR3, since the read stops 4 residues before it. V usage is TRBV13-2 and J usage is TRBJ2-2, with D perhaps matching TRBD1 (5 bases). The CDR3 has 16 residues. The germline V gene encodes CDR1 NNHNN and CDR2 SYGAGS (reference sequence). The V end lost 0 bases, the J end lost 2 bases, and 11 bases lay between the germline ends. This CDR3 is CASGDARGWNTGQLYF. CDR3 DNA, as far as it was read: TGTGCCAGCGGTGATGCGAGGGGTTGGAACACCGGG.

A remark on this clone: Mouse gene names and germline throughout. The sequence runs out 4 residues before the end of the CDR3; the remainder is reconstructed from the germline J gene. The same CDR3 can be traced to other DNA sequences in this sample. The chain is built from TRBV1 and TRBJ1-1, with D unresolved. From germline, CDR1 is NSQYPW and CDR2 LRSPGD (reference sequence). This CDR3 contains 14 residues. The V and J ends lost 0 bases and 4 bases respectively, with 9 bases between them. CDR3 bases read: TGCACCTGCAGTGCAGATTGGGGTGGCACA. Translation: CTCSADWGGT. The whole CDR3 is CTCSADWGGTEVFF.

This clone was observed many times. Mouse gene names apply. The sequenced fragment ends 4 residues before the CDR3 boundary, so the rest is inferred from the germline J gene. The rearrangement uses TRBV13-3 and TRBJ2-1; D is ambiguous. The germline V and J ends were trimmed by 2 bases and 3 bases, with 9 bases remaining between them. CDR3 length equals 14 residues. Germline V gene lookup returns CDR1 NNHDY and CDR2 SYVADS. CDR3 amino acids: CASSDRKTYAEQFF. CDR3 DNA (partial): TGTGCCAGCAGTGACAGGAAAACCTATGCT.

On this clone itself: The genes are named according to mouse. The read gets to within 4 residues of the CDR3 end, and the germline J gene fills in the rest. The genes are TRBV19 and TRBJ2-5, with 9 positions matching TRBD1. The CDR3 contains 14 residues. CDR1 and CDR2 (germline): FNHDT, SITEND (reference sequence). CDR3 sequence: CASRPGTGMDTQYF. CDR3 bases read: TGTGCCAGCAGGCCCGGGACAGGGATGGAC.

Details on this clone: All gene names here are mouse names. The CDR3 end is not reached by the read, which stops 4 residues before it; the germline J gene fills it in. The same CDR3 also results from other DNA sequences found in this sample. The rearrangement links TRBV13-3 to TRBJ2-4; 7 bases align to TRBD2. This CDR3 spans 12 amino acids. Looked up from germline, CDR1 is NNHDY and CDR2 is SYVADS. The CDR3 is CASSGTGNTLYF. The part of the CDR3 DNA that was read is TGTGCCAGCAGTGGGACTGGTAAC.

As concerns this clone: Gene names and germline match the mouse. CDR3 sequence reads: CASSRDIYSYNSPLYF. The CDR3 bases that were read are TGTGCCAGCAGTAGGGACATTTATTCCTATAATTCGCCC. V is TRBV19 and J is TRBJ1-6; D is perhaps TRBD1 (6 bases). The CDR3 extends 3 residues past the end of the read, so its final part is completed from the germline J gene. TRBJ1-6 is known as an ORF, though its function is uncertain. Germline V gives CDR1 FNHDT, CDR2 SITEND (reference sequence). This CDR3 region has 16 residues. The V gene lost 3 bases and the J gene lost 0 bases, with 10 bases spanning the gap.

Points on this clone: Gene and germline names: mouse. The read ends 4 residues shy of where the CDR3 ends; the end is completed using the germline J gene. Other DNA variants within this sample encode the same CDR3. The rearrangement joins TRBV5 to TRBJ2-1, with 10 bases aligning to TRBD2. Per germline, CDR1 LGHNA and CDR2 YNLKQL (reference sequence). The V segment lost 0 bases and the J segment 1 base; nucleotides outside the gene matches: 0. This CDR3 has 16 amino acids. The CDR3 reads CASSQEGLGNYAEQFF. The sequenced part of the CDR3 DNA is TGTGCCAGCAGCCAAGAGGGACTGGGGAACTATGCT.

Turning to this clone: These gene names are mouse names. The read halts 4 residues ahead of the CDR3 end, with the missing end drawn from the germline J gene. The rearrangement uses TRBV1 and TRBJ2-1, with 7 bases identical to TRBD1. The CDR3 loop spans 14 amino acids. J lost 3 bases, V lost 4 bases, and 3 bases had no gene match. Germline loops: CDR1 NSQYPW, CDR2 LRSPGD (reference sequence). Incomplete CDR3 DNA: TGCACCTGCAGTGAGGCAGGGGGCTATGCT. Translating gives CTCSEAGGYA. The whole CDR3 protein is CTCSEAGGYAEQFF.

This clone has more than one count but fewer than ten. Gene labels here are mouse ones. Other DNA sequences in the sample encode the same CDR3. Partial CDR3 DNA: TGCACCTGCAGTGCATCCAGCTCCTAT. It is translated as CTCSASSSY. From start to end, the CDR3 is CTCSASSSYEQYF. The V call is TRBV1, the J call TRBJ2-7; D ambiguous. The CDR3 extends 4 residues past the end of the read, so its final part is completed from the germline J gene. The V and J ends lost 2 bases and 0 bases respectively, with 5 bases between them. The CDR3 has 13 amino acids. The germline V gene encodes CDR1 NSQYPW and CDR2 LRSPGD (reference sequence). Complete variable domain (other parts from reference TRBV1 and TRBJ2-7): VTLLEQNPRWRLVPRGQAVNLRCILKNSQYPWMSWYQQDLQKQLQWLFTLRSPGDKEVKSLPGADYLATRVTDTELRLQVANMSQGRTLYCTCSASSSYEQYFGPGTRLTVL.

Notes on this clone: The listed genes are named as in mouse. Coverage ceases 4 residues before the CDR3 finishes, and the germline J gene fills in the end. The chain combines TRBV13-1 with TRBJ2-7, with a weak D call TRBD2 (6 bases). CDR3 length: 14 residues. In germline, CDR1 is NSHNY, CDR2 SYGAGN. CDR3 loop: CASRLGGAPYEQYF. CDR3 bases read: TGTGCCAGCAGACTGGGAGGGGCCCCTTAT.

This clone was detected a few times. The gene symbols are mouse symbols. Read data end 4 residues before the CDR3 end; the end is taken from the germline J gene. The genes are TRBV13-1 and TRBJ2-5, with a tentative D call TRBD1 (6 bases). With 0 bases removed from V and 2 bases from J, the gap between germline ends came to 7 bases. The germline V gene encodes CDR1 NSHNY and CDR2 SYGAGN. The CDR3 is 14 residues long. The DNA read from the CDR3 is TGTGCCAGCAGTGATGGGGACACCCAAGAC. Amino acids: CASSDGDTQD. The full CDR3 protein is CASSDGDTQDTQYF.

Only a few counts were recorded for this clone. Germline and genes here are mouse. The read gets to within 4 residues of the CDR3 end, and the germline J gene fills in the rest. The identical CDR3 is also encoded by other nucleotide sequences in the sample. The V and J genes are TRBV1 and TRBJ2-7, with 8 bases identical to TRBD1. CDR1 is NSQYPW, CDR2 LRSPGD, per germline (reference sequence). V was pared by 4 bases and J by 0 bases, with 2 bases of the junction left unmatched. This CDR3 is 14 amino acids long. CDR3 sequence reads: CTCSDRGSSYEQYF. The sequenced CDR3 bases are TGCACCTGCAGTGACAGGGGGAGCTCCTAT.

About this clone: Genes and germline are mouse. The read comes to an end 4 residues before the CDR3 does, leaving the germline J gene to fill in the end. This CDR3 is also generated by other DNA sequences in the sample. The chain uses TRBV13-1 and TRBJ2-2, with 10 positions matching TRBD2. Per germline, CDR1 NSHNY and CDR2 SYGAGN. Trimming at V came to 3 bases and at J to 0 bases, leaving 2 bases not matched to a gene. The CDR3 is made up of 16 amino acids. CDR3 loop: CASSGLGGTNTGQLYF. CDR3 bases read: TGTGCCAGCAGTGGACTGGGGGGCACAAACACCGGG.

This clone was observed a handful of times. The gene names here belong to mouse. The read finishes 4 residues shy of the CDR3 end, and the germline J gene is used to complete it. Other DNA sequences within the sample encode an identical CDR3. The chain joins TRBV1 to TRBJ2-7, with 13 bases identical to TRBD2. This CDR3 has 14 residues. In germline, CDR1 is NSQYPW, CDR2 LRSPGD (reference sequence). The CDR3 DNA, read in part, is TGCACCTGCAGTGGAGGGACTGGGGGGGAT. The encoded protein is CTCSGGTGGD. The CDR3 as a whole reads CTCSGGTGGDEQYF.

Points on this clone: The listed genes are named as in mouse. The read is 4 residues too short to cover the CDR3 end, so that end is filled in from the germline J gene. This same CDR3 is encoded by further DNA sequences in the sample. J is TRBJ2-7 and V is TRBV1; 9 bases match TRBD2. After removal of 4 bases from V and 0 bases from J, the junction contained 4 bases not matched to a gene. The germline V gene encodes CDR1 NSQYPW and CDR2 LRSPGD (reference sequence). This CDR3 has 15 amino acids. The CDR3 here is CTCSGGLGSSYEQYF. CDR3 DNA, as far as it was read: TGCACCTGCAGTGGAGGACTGGGGAGCTCCTAT.